This T cell receptor (beta chain) comes out of a study of blood T cell repertoires in COVID-19. Overall study context: The United States, Italy and Spain supplied acute and convalescent COVID-19 samples. In each case, the material was cDNA or gDNA derived from T cells, B-cell-depleted T cells, or PBMCs.

As originally analysed: From reference gene primer amplification, estimates of nucleated cell counts were derived. Measured with immunoSEQ multiplex PCR; TCRdb has only the in-frame clones, and not every one. The DNA was the basis for D and trimming; V, J and clone size are from that table. The sample includes 250,000 to 300,000 clones, 80% to 85% seen only once; the top ten take under 5.5%. This CDR3 is 14 amino acids long. From germline, CDR1 is SGHRS and CDR2 YFSETQ. Trimming removed 4 bases at V and 5 bases at J, with 14 bases between. The J gene is TRBJ2-3, the V gene TRBV5-1, with D possibly TRBD2 on 7 matching bases. Sequencing was performed on peripheral blood. The TCR comes from a man aged 55 to 70 with acute or convalescent COVID-19. DNA for the CDR3: TGCGCCAGCAGCCTGCGGGGGCTTGAAGATACGCAGTATTTT. It encodes CASSLRGLEDTQYF.